This T cell receptor beta chain was recorded in a study of blood T cells in healthy people across ages (dated by TCRdb to about 2015). About the study as a whole: In model experiments, roughly one uniquely barcoded TCR beta cDNA molecule per two T cells was captured by template switching. Using deep sequencing normalized with unique cDNA molecular identifiers, the study measured how TCR beta repertoire diversity changes with age. Donors were grouped into four age groups: young (average approximately 16 years), middle-aged (roughly 38), aged (over 55) and long-lived (over 80). To avoid experimental bias, donors of different ages were spread randomly across the sequencing lanes. The study analyzed two additional independent replicas of 1 million unique cDNA reads from the same blood draw for two donors, one aged 18 to 29 and one aged 80 or older.

The germline V gene gives CDR1 as MDHEN and CDR2 as SYDVKM. From cysteine to phenylalanine, the CDR3 is 15 amino acids long. The only DNA kept is the CDR3, 45 bases in frame from the first base. V sheds 6 bases and J sheds 1 base, leaving 15 bases between their ends. Preparation of the library involved 5' RACE. The reads were generated on an Illumina HiSeq 2500. A second PCR of roughly 6 to 11 cycles was run with a J-beta primer mix and a sample-barcoded 5' primer. A template-switch 5' adaptor carrying 12 random nucleotides introduced a unique molecular identifier onto each TCR beta cDNA molecule. Each sample yielded at least 3 million CDR3-containing paired-end reads. The Mint cDNA synthesis kit, primed by a TRBC-specific oligonucleotide, was used to synthesize first-strand cDNA from all RNA. All cDNA was treated with uracil-DNA glycosylase and then went through a first 18-cycle PCR with the universal primers M1SS and BC2_uni_R. On the study's bioinformatics: Each sample was normalized by randomly selecting 1 million high-quality reads, each carrying a distinct molecular identifier. Instead of being binned into consensus sequences, reads with shared molecular identifiers were discarded. CDR3 identification, clonotype clustering and error correction used MiTCR with a Q25 quality threshold and the strictest error-elimination algorithm. A nonparametric unseen species model with Euler transformation was used to estimate lower-bound total TCR beta diversity. Starting from the raw public reads, TCRdb applied fastp trimming at Q25, assembled clones with MiXCR and retained in-frame beta chains. Every distinct CDR3 protein forms one entry, paired with its most common genes and DNA. TCRdb, not the authors, supplied the V and J calls. The sample table lists almost 1 million distinct CDR3 sequences, roughly 50% of them with a count of one. Roughly 23% of the sample belongs to the ten largest clones.

A note on this clonotype: The specificity of this receptor is unknown. No base quality information exists; no much larger clone differs at one position.

Systemically healthy Caucasian individuals from Russia, roughly 40 in total and aged 6 to 90 years, were included as donors. Each donor gave about 9.7 milliliters of peripheral blood, drawn into EDTA-treated Vacutainer tubes. PBMCs were isolated by Ficoll-Paque density-gradient centrifugation, with at least 7 million obtained per sample. Total RNA, at least 5.5 micrograms per sample, was extracted from PBMCs with Trizol reagent. Naive CD45RAhigh/CD27high T cell percentages were measured by flow cytometry on a PBMC aliquot from every donor. Broader findings and caveats from the paper: Compared with the aged group, the long-lived group had more naive CD4+ T cells, fewer expanded clones and increased TCR diversity, suggesting age selection. Since profiling was done on bulk unsorted PBMCs, naive and antigen-experienced compartments could not be conclusively compared. Because the CMV infection status of the donors was unknown, age-related changes in expanded clonotypes may potentially have been confounded. As age increased, observed TCR beta diversity per million T cells dropped in a roughly linear way, and a significant reduction was already evident by age roughly 40. The percentage of naive T cells measured by flow cytometry correlated strongly with observed TCR beta diversity. Estimates of total diversity based on one million sequenced T cells were considered lower bounds and underestimates.

The TCR was taken from an older woman in good health. Recombination connected TRBV28 to TRBJ2-5, with the D call perhaps TRBD1 or TRBD2, as 5 bases match in each case. Sequencing was performed on blood. Here the CDR3 is given as CASSSTQGAQETQYF. The sequence in DNA is TGTGCCAGCAGCTCAACTCAGGGAGCCCAAGAGACCCAGTACTTC.